This entry lists 19 T cell receptor beta chains sequenced from one sample in a study of blood T cell repertoires in COVID-19. The assay was immunoSEQ multiplex PCR, and TCRdb's table has in-frame clones only and misses some. The top ten clones hold around 4.4% of a sample with roughly 84,000 clones, roughly 76% of them seen once. Sequenced: peripheral blood. These receptor sequences come from a woman aged 45 to 65 with acute or convalescent COVID-19.

V gene TRBV15 combines with J gene TRBJ1-1; a possible D gene is TRBD1 (6 bases). Trimming removed 4 bases at V and 0 bases at J, with 12 bases between. Germline CDR1 and CDR2: LNHNV and YYDKDF (reference sequence). There are 15 residues in the CDR3. This CDR3 reads CATSMDSLLNTEAFF. CDR3 in DNA: TGTGCCACCAGCATGGACAGCTTATTGAACACTGAAGCTTTCTTT.

This sequence joins TRBV7-3 and TRBJ2-1; D remains unclear. Germline V gives CDR1 SGHTA, CDR2 FQGTGA. V was clipped by 6 bases and J by 3 bases, with 6 bases between them. The CDR3 extends over 12 amino acids. The CDR3 DNA sequence: TGTGCCAGCAGTATAAACTACAATGAGCAGTTCTTC. It specifies CASSINYNEQFF.

The chain recombines TRBV6-2 or TRBV6-3 with TRBJ2-5; possibly TRBD1 for D (5 bases). This CDR3 has 15 amino acids. The germline V gene encodes CDR1 MNHEY and CDR2 SVGEGT. With 6 bases removed from V and 5 bases from J, the gap between germline ends came to 19 bases. The CDR3 sequence: CASSHRTLPGETQYF. The CDR3 DNA reads TGTGCCAGCAGCCACCGGACACTCCCCGGGGAGACCCAGTACTTC.

The chain joins TRBV19 to TRBJ1-1, with D unresolved. V lost 4 bases, J lost 7 bases, and 7 bases lay in between. This CDR3 has 11 residues. The germline CDR1 and CDR2 sequences are LNHDA and SQIVND (reference sequence). Written as DNA, the CDR3 is TGTGCCAGTAGTACCGGGATTGAAGCTTTCTTT. It is translated as CASSTGIEAFF.

V and J are TRBV9 and TRBJ2-5; D not resolved. From germline, CDR1 is SGDLS and CDR2 YYNGEE. The CDR3 is 15 residues long. V was cut by 0 bases and J by 4 bases, with 13 bases left in between. CDR3 sequence (DNA): TGTGCCAGCAGCGTAGAAGGCGGCTTAGGAGAGACCCAGTACTTC. It is translated as CASSVEGGLGETQYF. Full variable domain (missing parts from reference TRBV9 and TRBJ2-5): DSGVTQTPKHLITATGQRVTLRCSPRSGDLSVYWYQQSLDQGLQFLIQYYNGEERAKGNILERFSAQQFPDLHSELNLSSLELGDSALYFCASSVEGGLGETQYFGPGTRLLVL.

This clone is a singleton in its sample. The chain uses TRBV15 and TRBJ1-2; D possibly corresponds to TRBD1 (5 bases). V shed 4 bases and J shed 4 bases, with 22 bases lying between them. The CDR3 has 17 amino acids. From germline, CDR1 is LNHNV and CDR2 YYDKDF (reference sequence). The CDR3: CATSMVKEGMRAYGYTF. The CDR3 nucleotides read TGTGCCACCAGCATGGTGAAGGAGGGGATGAGGGCCTATGGCTACACCTTC. The full variable domain, in which reference TRBV15 and TRBJ1-2 provide the parts outside the CDR3, is DAMVIQNPRYQVTQFGKPVTLSCSQTLNHNVMYWYQQKSSQAPKLLFHYYDKDFNNEADTPDNFQSRRPNTSFCFLDIRSPGLGDTAMYLCATSMVKEGMRAYGYTFGSGTRLTVV.

The V gene is TRBV5-1, the J gene TRBJ1-4, with D possibly TRBD1 on 5 matching bases. The CDR3 contains 15 residues. Between the trimmed V and J ends, which lost 2 bases and 7 bases, there was a span of 15 bases. Germline CDR1 and CDR2: SGHRS and YFSETQ. This CDR3 is CASSLKSGRGEKLFF. The CDR3 DNA is TGCGCCAGCAGCTTAAAATCGGGGCGGGGTGAAAAACTGTTTTTT. Full variable domain (remainder filled in from reference TRBV5-1 and TRBJ1-4): KAGVTQTPRYLIKTRGQQVTLSCSPISGHRSVSWYQQTPGQGLQFLFEYFSETQRNKGNFPGRFSGRQFSNSRSEMNVSTLELGDSALYLCASSLKSGRGEKLFFGSGTQLSVL.

The genes are TRBV27 and TRBJ1-1; 12 positions match TRBD1. Unmatched junction bases numbered 5, after V lost 7 bases and J lost 5 bases. The CDR3 extends over 14 amino acids. Germline lookup yields CDR1 MNHEY and CDR2 SMNVEV (reference sequence). For the CDR3, the DNA is TGTGCCAGCACACGGGACAGGGGGCAAACTGAAGCTTTCTTT. The encoded protein is CASTRDRGQTEAFF.

Only one count was recorded for this clone. CDR3 in amino acids: CATSDLQLAGGTDTQYF. The CDR3 DNA reads TGTGCCACCAGTGATCTCCAACTAGCGGGGGGCACAGATACGCAGTATTTT. The chain uses TRBV24-1 and TRBJ2-3; TRBD2 aligns across 11 bases. CDR1 is KGHDR, CDR2 SFDVKD, per germline. V shed 3 bases, J shed 1 base, and the junction held 5 bases outside the gene matches. This CDR3 has 17 residues.

This chain uses TRBV3-1 (or the pseudogene TRBV3-2) with TRBJ1-6, with 7 bases fitting TRBD1. The CDR3 loop spans 17 amino acids. V shed 3 bases and J 5 bases; nucleotides not matched to a gene: 10. Germline assignment: CDR1 LGHDT and CDR2 YNNKEL (reference sequence). Here the CDR3 DNA reads TGTGCCAGCAGCCACCCAGGGGGTATTGCTAATAATTCACCCCTCCACTTT. As protein: CASSHPGGIANNSPLHF.

This clone was recorded a few times. The chain recombines TRBV27 with TRBJ1-6; 7 bases line up with TRBD1. The length of the CDR3 is 15 residues. The junction had 5 bases not matched to a gene; V was cut back by 5 bases and J by 4 bases. Germline values: CDR1 MNHEY, CDR2 SMNVEV (reference sequence). Written as DNA, the CDR3 is TGTGCCAGCAGTAGGCCGGGACAGTATAATTCACCCCTCCACTTT. Its translation: CASSRPGQYNSPLHF.

In its sample, this clone is medium-sized (0.01 to 0.1%). The rearrangement uses TRBV11-2 and TRBJ2-5; possibly TRBD2 for D (6 bases). The length of the CDR3 is 14 residues. Trimming left V 5 bases short and J 5 bases short, with 15 bases between. The germline gives CDR1 SGHAT, CDR2 FQNNGV. The CDR3 is CASSDPGGWETQYF. In nucleotides, the CDR3 is TGTGCCAGCAGCGACCCCGGGGGTTGGGAGACCCAGTACTTC.

CDR3 sequence reads: CASRNRLAGGYNEQFF. The DNA of the CDR3 is TGCGCCAGCAGAAACAGACTAGCGGGGGGCTACAATGAGCAGTTCTTC. The V gene is TRBV5-1, the J gene TRBJ2-1; 13 bases are shared with TRBD2. Per the germline V gene, CDR1 is SGHRS and CDR2 is YFSETQ. V lost 5 bases to trimming and J lost 3 bases; unmatched junction nucleotides: 5. CDR3 length equals 16 residues.

J is TRBJ1-3 and V is TRBV5-1; D is uncertain. V was clipped by 1 base and J by 3 bases, with 5 bases between them. The length of the CDR3 is 13 residues. CDR1 is SGHRS, CDR2 YFSETQ, per germline. In nucleotides, the CDR3 is TGCGCCAGCAGCTTGACAATTGGAAACACCATATATTTT. This sequence encodes CASSLTIGNTIYF.

This sequence joins TRBV6-6 and TRBJ2-7; 7 nucleotides match TRBD1. The CDR3 runs 14 residues. The germline gives CDR1 MNHNY, CDR2 SVGAGI (reference sequence). Unmatched junction bases numbered 9, after V lost 5 bases and J lost 5 bases. The chain's CDR3 is CASSQRTGQDEQYF. The CDR3 DNA follows: TGTGCCAGCAGTCAAAGGACAGGTCAGGACGAGCAGTACTTC.

This chain joins TRBV5-4 and TRBJ1-6; 9 nucleotides line up with TRBD1. V was clipped by 4 bases and J by 6 bases; unmatched bases: 5. CDR1 and CDR2 from the germline V gene are SGHNT and YYREEE (reference sequence). There are 15 residues in the CDR3. Written as DNA, the CDR3 is TGTGCCAGCAGCACGGGGGACAGGGCTAATTCACCCCTCCACTTT. It is translated as CASSTGDRANSPLHF.

Details on this clone: In the same sample, other DNA sequences code for this CDR3. The rearrangement joins TRBV5-1 to TRBJ1-2; TRBD1 is a possible D gene (6 bases). The CDR3 spans 13 residues. Trimming took off 0 bases at V and 7 bases at J, with 10 bases between the two ends. Germline lookup yields CDR1 SGHRS and CDR2 YFSETQ. The DNA of the CDR3 is TGCGCCAGCAGCTTGGAAACAGGGTTTGGCTACACCTTC. It is translated as CASSLETGFGYTF.

The V and J genes are TRBV5-1 and TRBJ1-1; 8 nucleotides match TRBD1. CDR1 is SGHRS and CDR2 is YFSETQ in the germline V gene. The CDR3 runs to 14 residues. Trimming took 1 base from V and 5 from J; bases not matched to a gene: 4. For the CDR3, the DNA is TGCGCCAGCAGCTTGCAGGGGGCGCAGACTGAAGCTTTCTTT. It yields the protein CASSLQGAQTEAFF.

The CDR3 protein is CASSFNRALNTEAFF. CDR3 coding DNA: TGTGCCAGCAGTTTTAACAGGGCCCTGAACACTGAAGCTTTCTTT. The chain joins TRBV7-2 to TRBJ1-1, with D possibly being TRBD1 (6 bases). The CDR3 is 15 amino acids. V lost 6 bases and J 0 bases, leaving 14 bases between the germline ends. Germline V CDR1 and CDR2: SGHTA, FQGNSA.